This T cell receptor (beta chain) was captured by sequencing in a study of blood T cell repertoires in COVID-19. Study overall: The origin of the acute and convalescent COVID-19 samples was the United States, Italy and Spain. In each case, the material was cDNA or gDNA derived from T cells, B-cell-depleted T cells, or PBMCs.

In the original analysis: How many nucleated cells were present was estimated from reference gene primer amplification. Method: immunoSEQ multiplex PCR; TCRdb's copy keeps in-frame clones and lacks some. V, J and clone size reflect that table, while D and trimming were determined from the DNA. Among more than 200,000 clones, 86% were seen once, and the ten largest hold about 2.1%. V lost 3 bases and J lost 7, with 10 bases in between. CDR1 and CDR2 (germline): MNHEY, SMNVEV (reference sequence). This CDR3 is 14 amino acids long. The chain combines TRBV27 with TRBJ1-6, with D maybe TRBD1 (6 bases). Sequencing was done on a sample of peripheral blood. This TCR was sampled from a young man with active or convalescent COVID-19. DNA for the CDR3: TGTGCCAGCAGTTTGGGGGGGCTGAATTCACCCCTCCACTTT. Translated: CASSLGGLNSPLHF.